The clone carrying this T cell receptor beta chain was observed a handful of times. V gave up 8 bases and J gave up 4 bases, with 5 bases separating them. The CDR3 runs to 11 residues. The germline CDR1 and CDR2 sequences are SNHLY and FYNNEI. This sample was taken from a study of shared clonotypes between healthy human individuals. Ten immunoSEQ deep assay plates were used to sequence unsorted PBMC DNA. The assay was immunoSEQ multiplex PCR, and TCRdb's table has in-frame clones only and misses some. The repertoire holds around 450,000 clones, with about 85% as singletons. The sequenced material came from PBMCs. The gene calls are TRBV2 and TRBJ2-2; no firm D call. The receptor was isolated from a middle-aged woman in good health. Some clones in this sample may be carry-over from other donors' samples. CDR3 sequence: CASGSTGELFF. DNA of the CDR3: TGTGCCAGCGGCAGCACCGGGGAGCTGTTTTTT.